This T cell receptor (beta chain) was captured by sequencing in a study of cytomegalovirus exposure and HLA in healthy donors. Findings and limits, study-wide: According to the study, roughly 160 TCR beta chains were cytomegalovirus-associated.

Remarks on this clone: Its antigen is not known.

PCR involved 60 Vbeta and 13 Jbeta primers. Clones were sequenced by immunoSEQ multiplex PCR, and TCRdb holds only the in-frame ones, with some missing. The data contain approximately 150,000 clones, approximately 72% of them singletons. The CDR3 spans 14 residues. CDR1 and CDR2 (germline): SGDLS, YYNGEE. Trimming took off 3 bases at V and 6 bases at J, with 14 bases between the two ends. The sequence derives from a human donor in good health. The specimen was PBMCs. J is TRBJ2-3 and V is TRBV9; a possible D gene is TRBD2 (6 bases). Written as DNA, the CDR3 is TGTGCCAGCAGCGCGGGACCGGGGGTTGATACGCAGTATTTT. As protein: CASSAGPGVDTQYF.